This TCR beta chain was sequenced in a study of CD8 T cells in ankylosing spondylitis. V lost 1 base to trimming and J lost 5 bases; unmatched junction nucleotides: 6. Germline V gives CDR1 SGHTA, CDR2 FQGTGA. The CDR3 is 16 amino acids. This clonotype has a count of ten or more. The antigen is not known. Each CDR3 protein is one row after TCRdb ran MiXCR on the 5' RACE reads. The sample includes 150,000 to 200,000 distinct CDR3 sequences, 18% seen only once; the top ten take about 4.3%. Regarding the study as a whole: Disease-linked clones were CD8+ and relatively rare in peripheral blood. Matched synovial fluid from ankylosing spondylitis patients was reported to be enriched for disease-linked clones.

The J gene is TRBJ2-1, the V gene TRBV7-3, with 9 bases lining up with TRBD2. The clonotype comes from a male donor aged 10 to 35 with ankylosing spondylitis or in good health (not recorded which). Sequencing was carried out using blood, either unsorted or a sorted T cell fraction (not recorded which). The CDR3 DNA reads TGTGCCAGCAGCTTAAAAGGGCTAGCGGGAAACAATGAGCAGTTCTTC. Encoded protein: CASSLKGLAGNNEQFF.